The text below deals with one T cell receptor (beta chain). Its antigen is not identified. This sample is drawn from a study of radiation and T cells in renal cell carcinoma. Background on the study: Nephrectomy followed 15 Gy stereotactic body radiation by 4 weeks. General study findings and limits: From baseline, blood top tumor clonotypes peaked at 2 weeks post-radiation. Baseline intratumoral clonotype presence is unknown without pretreatment biopsies.

Looked up from germline, CDR1 is SGHRS and CDR2 is YFSETQ. V was cut by 3 bases and J by 4 bases, with 10 bases left in between. The CDR3 totals 13 residues. Produced via immunoSEQ multiplex PCR; TCRdb's table is partial and in-frame only. The table lists some 120,000 clones, 88% of them singletons. Time point reported: blood 2 weeks post-SBRT. Treatment here: 15 Gy SBRT to primary tumor, nephrectomy 4 weeks later. Clear cell pathology was present in this patient's renal cell carcinoma. The source is a woman in her sixties or seventies with renal cell carcinoma. This chain joins TRBV5-1 and TRBJ1-1; D call uncertain. The sample in question was blood, obtained from a patient whose treatment included radiotherapy and nephrectomy. CDR3 in amino acids: CASSSRRSTEAFF. CDR3 in DNA: TGCGCCAGCAGCTCCAGGCGATCCACTGAAGCTTTCTTT.